The next 21 T cell receptor beta chains were all read from a single sample in a study of blood T cell repertoires in COVID-19. Only in-frame clones appear in the TCRdb table, and some are missing; sequencing was by immunoSEQ multiplex PCR. The top ten clones hold about 7.2% of a sample with 200,000 or so clones, over 75% of them seen once. Source material: PBMCs or T cells enriched from blood (not recorded which). The receptors come from a woman between 35 and 50 years old with acute COVID-19.

This chain joins TRBV12-3 or TRBV12-4 and TRBJ1-5; maybe TRBD1 (5 bases). CDR3 length: 12 amino acids. V lost 6 bases to trimming and J lost 8 bases, with 11 bases between them. The chain's CDR3 is CASSAGREPQHF. CDR3 bases: TGTGCCAGCAGCGCGGGGCGAGAGCCCCAGCATTTT.

V gene TRBV6-4 combines with J gene TRBJ1-6; D uncertain. CDR1 is MRHNA, CDR2 SNTAGT, per germline. The V end lost 6 bases, the J end lost 0 bases, and 9 bases lay between the germline ends. The CDR3 is made up of 15 amino acids. The DNA for the CDR3 is TGTGCCAGCAGGGCACAGAGCTCCTATAATTCACCCCTCCACTTT. Translated: CASRAQSSYNSPLHF.

CDR3 amino acids: CASMGWDRTNEKLFF. The DNA for the CDR3 is TGTGCCAGTATGGGTTGGGACAGAACTAATGAAAAACTGTTTTTT. The genes are TRBV19 and TRBJ1-4, with 7 bases matching TRBD1. The germline CDR1 and CDR2 sequences are LNHDA and SQIVND (reference sequence). This CDR3 is built from 15 residues. Trimming at V came to 7 bases and at J to 1 base, leaving 6 bases not matched to a gene.

The J gene is TRBJ2-7, the V gene TRBV20-1, with D uncertain. This CDR3 comprises 12 residues. CDR1 DFQATT and CDR2 SNEGSKA come from the germline V gene (reference sequence). Trimming removed 3 bases from V and 2 bases from J, with 8 bases in between. In DNA, the CDR3 is TGCAGTGCTAGTTCCGCTACCTACGAGCAGTACTTC. Translating it yields CSASSATYEQYF.

The genes are TRBV10-1 and TRBJ1-4; possible D gene TRBD1, 5 bases. The germline V gene has CDR1 WNHNN and CDR2 SYGVQD (reference sequence). The germline V and J ends were trimmed by 3 bases and 7 bases, with 15 bases remaining between them. The CDR3 extends over 15 amino acids. The DNA for the CDR3 is TGCGCCAGCAGTGAAGGGCAGGGCAGATTTGAAAAACTGTTTTTT. Residues: CASSEGQGRFEKLFF.

This clone came up many times. V usage is TRBV4-1 and J usage is TRBJ1-3; TRBD1 is a possible D gene (5 bases). The CDR3 runs 15 residues. Germline CDR1 reads MGHRA; CDR2 reads YSYEKL. Trimming removed 0 bases at V and 2 bases at J, with 8 bases between. The CDR3 DNA sequence: TGCGCCAGCAGCCAAGACGAGACAGCTGGAAACACCATATATTTT. Residues: CASSQDETAGNTIYF.

The genes are TRBV30 and TRBJ1-1, with TRBD1 as a possible D gene (6 bases). The CDR3 is 13 residues long. Germline V gene lookup returns CDR1 GTSNPN and CDR2 SVGIG (reference sequence). V lost 5 bases to trimming and J lost 4 bases, with 14 bases between them. CDR3 nucleotide sequence: TGTGCCTGGCGAGACAGGCGGGTCACTGAAGCTTTCTTT. This gives the protein CAWRDRRVTEAFF.

The V gene is TRBV5-5, the J gene TRBJ2-7, with a possible D match to TRBD2 (5 bases). V gave up 0 bases and J gave up 7 bases, with 14 bases separating them. The CDR3 length is 14 residues. Looked up from germline, CDR1 is SGHKS and CDR2 is YYEKEE (reference sequence). The CDR3 bases are TGTGCCAGCAGCTTGGGGGATAGCGCCGGGGAGCAGTACTTC. Its protein is CASSLGDSAGEQYF.

The chain is built from TRBV18 and TRBJ1-1, with a possible D match to TRBD1 (6 bases). Germline assignment: CDR1 KGHSH and CDR2 LQKENI. The germline V and J ends were trimmed by 2 bases and 1 base, with 14 bases remaining between them. The CDR3 length is 16 residues. The CDR3 nucleotides are TGTGCCAGCTCACCAAGCCGGGGGGCCCAGAACACTGAAGCTTTCTTT. It codes for CASSPSRGAQNTEAFF.

The V call is TRBV6-1, the J call TRBJ1-4, with D perhaps TRBD1 (5 bases). V shed 3 bases and J shed 4 bases, with 9 bases lying between them. CDR1 MNHNS and CDR2 SASEGT come from the germline V gene. This CDR3 has 14 amino acids. This CDR3 is CASSEQGVNEKLFF. The CDR3 DNA reads as TGTGCCAGCAGTGAGCAGGGTGTTAATGAAAAACTGTTTTTT.

The chain couples TRBV11-2 to TRBJ1-2; D ambiguous. CDR1 is SGHAT, CDR2 FQNNGV, per germline. This CDR3 region has 13 residues. The V end lost 0 bases, the J end lost 8 bases, and 10 bases lay between the germline ends. For the CDR3, the DNA is TGTGCCAGCAGCTTAGATCGCCGACAAGGCTACACCTTC. Protein: CASSLDRRQGYTF.

V usage is TRBV19 and J usage is TRBJ2-1, with D maybe TRBD2 (6 bases). Germline-derived CDR1 and CDR2 are LNHDA and SQIVND (reference sequence). Trimming stripped 1 base from V and 0 bases from J, with 7 bases between. CDR3 size: 15 residues. CDR3 bases: TGTGCCAGTAGTATAGGGGGGGTCTCCTACAATGAGCAGTTCTTC. Protein product: CASSIGGVSYNEQFF. Complete variable domain (other parts from reference TRBV19 and TRBJ2-1): DGGITQSPKYLFRKEGQNVTLSCEQNLNHDAMYWYRQDPGQGLRLIYYSQIVNDFQKGDIAEGYSVSREKKESFPLTVTSAQKNPTAFYLCASSIGGVSYNEQFFGPGTRLTVL.

V and J are TRBV5-5 and TRBJ1-6, with D possibly being TRBD1 (6 bases). The CDR3 loop spans 15 amino acids. Germline CDR1 is SGHKS and CDR2 is YYEKEE (reference sequence). V dropped 4 bases and J dropped 6 bases, with 14 bases sitting between them. The CDR3 DNA reads TGTGCCAGCAGCAGCCAGGGGAATCGTAATTCACCCCTCCACTTT. Protein product: CASSSQGNRNSPLHF.

This chain links TRBV12-3 or TRBV12-4 with TRBJ2-5, with D possibly being TRBD1 (5 bases). The CDR3 has 13 residues. Trimming pared 3 bases from V and 5 bases from J, leaving 10 bases between. CDR3 amino acids: CASSFSRVETQYF. CDR3 bases: TGTGCCAGCAGTTTCAGCAGGGTTGAGACCCAGTACTTC.

The sample holds one count of this clone. The V gene is TRBV24-1, the J gene TRBJ2-1; D is possibly TRBD2 (5 bases). CDR1 is KGHDR, CDR2 SFDVKD, per germline. The V end was cut by 5 bases, the J end by 11 bases, with 12 bases between. The CDR3 sequence is 12 residues long. The CDR3 is CATSAAGGQQFF. For the CDR3, the DNA is TGTGCCACCAGTGCCGCCGGAGGACAGCAGTTCTTC.

The chain uses TRBV19 and TRBJ1-4; D uncertain. Trimming shortened V by 5 bases and J by 3 bases, and 10 bases separated the two germline ends. Germline V CDR1 and CDR2: LNHDA, SQIVND (reference sequence). The CDR3 has 14 residues. The CDR3 protein is CASSPESSNEKLFF. The CDR3, as DNA: TGTGCCAGTAGTCCGGAGTCCTCTAATGAAAAACTGTTTTTT.

This clone was observed a few times. This sequence joins TRBV28 and TRBJ1-2; 9 bases line up with TRBD1. The CDR3 runs 12 residues. The V segment lost 7 bases and the J segment 6 bases; nucleotides outside the gene matches: 3. Germline V lookup: CDR1 MDHEN, CDR2 SYDVKM. This chain's CDR3 is CASIGDRDGYTF. For the CDR3, the DNA is TGTGCCAGCATCGGGGACAGGGATGGCTACACCTTC.

This clone was seen a handful of times. The chain recombines TRBV7-9 with TRBJ2-7, with D uncertain. The CDR3 loop spans 16 amino acids. The V end lost 0 bases, the J end lost 0 bases, and 12 bases lay between the germline ends. Looked up from germline, CDR1 is SEHNR and CDR2 is FQNEAQ (reference sequence). The CDR3 coding sequence is TGTGCCAGCAGCTTAGCGTTAAGCCTGAGCTCCTACGAGCAGTACTTC. It translates to CASSLALSLSSYEQYF.

This chain connects TRBV11-2 to TRBJ2-1; D possibly corresponds to TRBD2 (6 bases). Germline CDR1 and CDR2: SGHAT and FQNNGV. Trimming removed 4 bases from V and 10 bases from J, with 17 bases in between. The CDR3 totals 14 residues. The CDR3 nucleotides read TGTGCCAGCAGCTACGGGGGAAACCTCGGGGAGCAGTTCTTC. Its protein is CASSYGGNLGEQFF.

As DNA, the CDR3 is TGTGCCAGCAGCCTAAAAGCCTACGAGCAGTACTTC. Translated: CASSLKAYEQYF. The rearrangement uses TRBV7-9 and TRBJ2-7, with D unresolved. Germline CDR1 SEHNR, CDR2 FQNEAQ (reference sequence). The V end lost 5 bases, the J end lost 2 bases, and 7 bases lay between the germline ends. The CDR3 runs 12 residues.

The V call is TRBV19, the J call TRBJ1-2; 12 bases line up with TRBD1. This CDR3 spans 15 amino acids. V trimming: 6 bases; J trimming: 8 bases; junction bases outside the gene matches: 10. Germline CDR1 reads LNHDA; CDR2 reads SQIVND (reference sequence). The CDR3 is CASRPAGTGGRGYTF. CDR3 nucleotides: TGTGCCAGTAGGCCAGCCGGGACAGGGGGCCGAGGCTACACCTTC.